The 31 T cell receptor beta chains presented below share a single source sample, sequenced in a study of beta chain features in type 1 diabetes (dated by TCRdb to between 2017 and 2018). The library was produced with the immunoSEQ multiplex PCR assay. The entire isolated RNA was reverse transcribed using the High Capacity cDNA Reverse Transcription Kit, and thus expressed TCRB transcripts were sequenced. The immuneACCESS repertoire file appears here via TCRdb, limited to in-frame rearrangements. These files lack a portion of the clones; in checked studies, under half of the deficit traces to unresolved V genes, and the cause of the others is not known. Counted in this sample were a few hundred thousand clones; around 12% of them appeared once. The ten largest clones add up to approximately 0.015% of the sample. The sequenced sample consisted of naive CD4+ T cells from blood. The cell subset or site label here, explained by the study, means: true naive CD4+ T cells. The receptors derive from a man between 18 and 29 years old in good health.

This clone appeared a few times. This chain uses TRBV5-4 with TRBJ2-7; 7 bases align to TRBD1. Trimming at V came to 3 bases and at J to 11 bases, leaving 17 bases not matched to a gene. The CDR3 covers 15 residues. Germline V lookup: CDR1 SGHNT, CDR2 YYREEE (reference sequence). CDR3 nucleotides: TGTGCCAGCAGCTCCCGAAGGGACAGACCCTCACGGAAGTACTTC. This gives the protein CASSSRRDRPSRKYF.

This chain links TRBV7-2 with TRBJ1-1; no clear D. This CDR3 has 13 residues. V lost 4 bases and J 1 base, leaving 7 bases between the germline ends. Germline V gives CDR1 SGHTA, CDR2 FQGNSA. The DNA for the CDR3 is TGTGCCAGCAGCTCAGATGGGAACACTGAAGCTTTCTTT. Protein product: CASSSDGNTEAFF.

CDR3 coding DNA: TGTGCCAGCTCACCACCGAATGGGGAGGCGTACGAGCAGTACTTC. This codes for CASSPPNGEAYEQYF. This chain connects TRBV18 to TRBJ2-7; D is perhaps TRBD2 (6 bases). The germline V gene has CDR1 KGHSH and CDR2 LQKENI. V was shortened by 0 bases and J by 4 bases, with 13 bases between the two germline ends. The length of the CDR3 is 15 residues.

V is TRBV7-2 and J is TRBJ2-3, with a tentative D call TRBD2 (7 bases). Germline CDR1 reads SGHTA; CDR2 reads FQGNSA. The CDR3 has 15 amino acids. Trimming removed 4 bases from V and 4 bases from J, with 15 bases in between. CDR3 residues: CASSSHLGGPDTQYF. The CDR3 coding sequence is TGTGCCAGCAGCTCCCATCTCGGGGGGCCAGATACGCAGTATTTT. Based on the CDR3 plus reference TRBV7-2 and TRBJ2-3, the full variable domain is GAGVSQSPSNKVTEKGKDVELRCDPISGHTALYWYRQSLGQGLEFLIYFQGNSAPDKSGLPSDRFSAERTGGSVSTLTIQRTQQEDSAVYLCASSSHLGGPDTQYFGPGTRLTVL.

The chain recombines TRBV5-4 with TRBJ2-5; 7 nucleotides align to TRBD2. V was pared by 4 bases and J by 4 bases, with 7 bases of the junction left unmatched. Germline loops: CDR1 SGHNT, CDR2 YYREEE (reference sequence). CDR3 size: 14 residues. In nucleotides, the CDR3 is TGTGCCAGCAGCCTCATCGGGGAGGGAGAGACCCAGTACTTC. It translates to CASSLIGEGETQYF.

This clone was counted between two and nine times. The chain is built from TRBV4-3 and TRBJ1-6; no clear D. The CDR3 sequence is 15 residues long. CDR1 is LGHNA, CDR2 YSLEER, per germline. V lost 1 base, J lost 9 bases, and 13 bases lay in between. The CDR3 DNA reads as TGCGCCAGCAGCCAAGGTACAGAGCGGAGTTCACCCCTCCACTTT. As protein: CASSQGTERSSPLHF.

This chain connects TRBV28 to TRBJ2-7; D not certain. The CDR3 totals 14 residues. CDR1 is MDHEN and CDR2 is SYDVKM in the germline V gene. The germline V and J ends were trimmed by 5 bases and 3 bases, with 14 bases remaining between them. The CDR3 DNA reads TGTGCCAGCAGTCAGGAAACAGAGAACTACGAGCAGTACTTC. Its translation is CASSQETENYEQYF.

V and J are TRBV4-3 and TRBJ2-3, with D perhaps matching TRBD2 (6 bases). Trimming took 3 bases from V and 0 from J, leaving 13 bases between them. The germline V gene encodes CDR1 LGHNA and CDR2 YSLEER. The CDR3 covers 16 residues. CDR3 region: CASSHILADSTDTQYF. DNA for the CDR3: TGCGCCAGCAGCCATATACTAGCAGATAGCACAGATACGCAGTATTTT.

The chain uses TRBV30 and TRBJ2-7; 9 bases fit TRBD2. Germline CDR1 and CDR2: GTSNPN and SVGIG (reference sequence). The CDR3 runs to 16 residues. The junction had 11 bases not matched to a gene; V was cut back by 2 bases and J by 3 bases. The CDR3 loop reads CAWSPFAGGKGYEQYF. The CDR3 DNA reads TGTGCCTGGAGTCCCTTCGCGGGAGGGAAGGGCTACGAGCAGTACTTC.

This chain's CDR3 is CASSSYQGDTQYF. CDR3 sequence (DNA): TGTGCCAGCAGTTCGTACCAGGGTGATACGCAGTATTTT. The chain employs TRBV28 and TRBJ2-3; TRBD1 might be the D (5 bases). Germline lookup yields CDR1 MDHEN and CDR2 SYDVKM. Trimming took off 4 bases at V and 6 bases at J, with 11 bases between the two ends. The CDR3 is 13 amino acids.

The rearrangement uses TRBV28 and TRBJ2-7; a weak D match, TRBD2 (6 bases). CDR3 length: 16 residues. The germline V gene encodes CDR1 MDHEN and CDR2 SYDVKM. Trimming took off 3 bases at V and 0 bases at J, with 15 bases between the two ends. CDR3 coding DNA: TGTGCCAGCAGTTTCCCCCTCGACGGGAGCTCCTACGAGCAGTACTTC. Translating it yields CASSFPLDGSSYEQYF.

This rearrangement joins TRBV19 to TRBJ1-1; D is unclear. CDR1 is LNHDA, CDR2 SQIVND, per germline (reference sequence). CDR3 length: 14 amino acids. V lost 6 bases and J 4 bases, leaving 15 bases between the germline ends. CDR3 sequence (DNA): TGTGCCAGTAGCGTCAAGGAGGGTCGCACTGAAGCTTTCTTT. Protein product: CASSVKEGRTEAFF.

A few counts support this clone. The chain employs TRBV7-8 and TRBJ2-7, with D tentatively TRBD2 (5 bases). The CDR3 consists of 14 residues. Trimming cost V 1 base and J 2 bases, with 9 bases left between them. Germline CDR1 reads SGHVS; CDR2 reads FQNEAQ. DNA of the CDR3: TGTGCCAGCAGCTTAGAGCTAGCCACCTACGAGCAGTACTTC. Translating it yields CASSLELATYEQYF.

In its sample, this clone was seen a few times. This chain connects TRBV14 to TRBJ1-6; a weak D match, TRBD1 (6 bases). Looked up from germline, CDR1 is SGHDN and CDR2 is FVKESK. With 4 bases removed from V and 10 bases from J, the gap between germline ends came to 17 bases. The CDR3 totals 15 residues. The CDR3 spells CASSPRGGVRSPLHF. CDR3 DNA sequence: TGTGCCAGCAGCCCCCGAGGGGGGGTACGATCACCCCTCCACTTT.

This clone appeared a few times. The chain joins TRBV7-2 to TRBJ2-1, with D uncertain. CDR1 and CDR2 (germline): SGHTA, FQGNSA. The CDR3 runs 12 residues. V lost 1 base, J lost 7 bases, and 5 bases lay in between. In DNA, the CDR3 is TGTGCCAGCAGCTTAGTAGTTAATGAGCAGTTCTTC. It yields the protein CASSLVVNEQFF.

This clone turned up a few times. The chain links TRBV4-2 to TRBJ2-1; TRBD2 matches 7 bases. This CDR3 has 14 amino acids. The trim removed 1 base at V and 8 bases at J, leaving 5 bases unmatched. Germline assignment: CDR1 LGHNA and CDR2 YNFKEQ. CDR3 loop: CASSQGKRGDEQFF. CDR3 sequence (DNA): TGTGCCAGCAGCCAAGGGAAGCGGGGAGATGAGCAGTTCTTC.

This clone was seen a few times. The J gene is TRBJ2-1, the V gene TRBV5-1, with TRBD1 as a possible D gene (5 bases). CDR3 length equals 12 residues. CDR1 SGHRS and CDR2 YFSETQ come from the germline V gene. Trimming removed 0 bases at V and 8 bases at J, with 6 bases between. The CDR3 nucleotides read TGCGCCAGCAGCTTGGAGGGGCATGAGCAGTTCTTC. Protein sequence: CASSLEGHEQFF. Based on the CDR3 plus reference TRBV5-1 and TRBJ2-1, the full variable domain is KAGVTQTPRYLIKTRGQQVTLSCSPISGHRSVSWYQQTPGQGLQFLFEYFSETQRNKGNFPGRFSGRQFSNSRSEMNVSTLELGDSALYLCASSLEGHEQFFGPGTRLTVL.

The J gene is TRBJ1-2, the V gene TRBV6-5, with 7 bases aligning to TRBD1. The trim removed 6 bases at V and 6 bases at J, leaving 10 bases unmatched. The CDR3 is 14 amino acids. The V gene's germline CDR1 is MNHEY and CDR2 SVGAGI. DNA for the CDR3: TGTGCCAGCAGAAACTTAGGGGGCCTCGATGGCTACACCTTC. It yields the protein CASRNLGGLDGYTF.

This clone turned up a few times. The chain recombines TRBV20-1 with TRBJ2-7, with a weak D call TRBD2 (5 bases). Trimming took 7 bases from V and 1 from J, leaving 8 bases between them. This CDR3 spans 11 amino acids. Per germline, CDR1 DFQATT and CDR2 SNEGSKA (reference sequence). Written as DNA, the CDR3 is TGCAGTGTCCTAGCTTCCTACGAGCAGTACTTC. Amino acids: CSVLASYEQYF.

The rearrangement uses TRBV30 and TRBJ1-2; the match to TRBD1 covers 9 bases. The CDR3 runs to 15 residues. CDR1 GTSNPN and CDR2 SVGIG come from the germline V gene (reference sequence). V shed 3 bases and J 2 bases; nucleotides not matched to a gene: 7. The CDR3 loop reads CAWSMGTGWNYGYTF. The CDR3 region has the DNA TGTGCCTGGAGCATGGGGACAGGGTGGAACTATGGCTACACCTTC. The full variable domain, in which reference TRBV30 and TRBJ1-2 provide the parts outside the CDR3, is SQTIHQWPATLVQPVGSPLSLECTVEGTSNPNLYWYRQAAGRGLQLLFYSVGIGQISSEVPQNLSASRPQDRQFILSSKKLLLSDSGFYLCAWSMGTGWNYGYTFGSGTRLTVV.

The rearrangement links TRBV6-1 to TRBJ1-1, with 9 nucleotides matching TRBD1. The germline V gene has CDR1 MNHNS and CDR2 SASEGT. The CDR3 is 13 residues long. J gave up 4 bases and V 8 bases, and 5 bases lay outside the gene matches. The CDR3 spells CASAADRGTEAFF. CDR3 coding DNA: TGTGCCAGCGCCGCGGACAGGGGCACTGAAGCTTTCTTT.

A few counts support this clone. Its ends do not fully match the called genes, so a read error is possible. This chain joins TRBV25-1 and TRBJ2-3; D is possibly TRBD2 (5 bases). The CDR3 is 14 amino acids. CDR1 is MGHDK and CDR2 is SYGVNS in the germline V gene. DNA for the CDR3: TGTGCCAGCAGTGACCCGGGGAGCAAAGATACGCAGTATTTT. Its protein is CASSDPGSKDTQYF.

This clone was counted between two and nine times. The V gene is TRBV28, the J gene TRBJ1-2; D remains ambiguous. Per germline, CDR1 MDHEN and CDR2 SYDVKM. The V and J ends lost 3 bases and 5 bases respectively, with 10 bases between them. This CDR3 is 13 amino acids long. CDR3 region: CASSFPGNYGYTF. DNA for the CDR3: TGTGCCAGCAGTTTTCCCGGGAATTATGGCTACACCTTC.

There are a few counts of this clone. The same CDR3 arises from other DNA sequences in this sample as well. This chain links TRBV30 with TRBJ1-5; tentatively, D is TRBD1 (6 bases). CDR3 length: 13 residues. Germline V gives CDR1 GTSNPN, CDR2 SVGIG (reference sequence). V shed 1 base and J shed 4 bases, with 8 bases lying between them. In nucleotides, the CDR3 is TGTGCCTGGAGTGCTACAGGGAATCAGCCCCAGCATTTT. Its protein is CAWSATGNQPQHF.

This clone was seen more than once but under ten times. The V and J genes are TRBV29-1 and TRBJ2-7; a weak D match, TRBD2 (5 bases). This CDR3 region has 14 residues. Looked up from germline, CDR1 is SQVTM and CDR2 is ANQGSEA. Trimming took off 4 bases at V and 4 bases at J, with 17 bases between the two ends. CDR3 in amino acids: CSVVSIVGKYEQYF. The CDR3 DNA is TGCAGCGTTGTGTCCATCGTCGGGAAGTACGAGCAGTACTTC.

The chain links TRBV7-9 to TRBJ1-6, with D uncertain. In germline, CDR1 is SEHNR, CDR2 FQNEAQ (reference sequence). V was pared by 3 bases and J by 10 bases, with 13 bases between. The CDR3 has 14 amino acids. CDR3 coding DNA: TGTGCCAGCAGCTTGAGGGATTCTTACTCACCCCTCCACTTT. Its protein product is CASSLRDSYSPLHF.

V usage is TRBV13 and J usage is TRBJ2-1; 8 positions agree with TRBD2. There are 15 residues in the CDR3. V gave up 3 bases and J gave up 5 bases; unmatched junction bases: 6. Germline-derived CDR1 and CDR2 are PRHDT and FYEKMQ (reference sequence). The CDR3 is CASSFGGGPNNEQFF. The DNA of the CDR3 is TGTGCCAGCAGCTTCGGCGGGGGGCCAAACAATGAGCAGTTCTTC. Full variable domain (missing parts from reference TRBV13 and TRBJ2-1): AAGVIQSPRHLIKEKRETATLKCYPIPRHDTVYWYQQGPGQDPQFLISFYEKMQSDKGSIPDRFSAQQFSDYHSELNMSSLELGDSALYFCASSFGGGPNNEQFFGPGTRLTVL.

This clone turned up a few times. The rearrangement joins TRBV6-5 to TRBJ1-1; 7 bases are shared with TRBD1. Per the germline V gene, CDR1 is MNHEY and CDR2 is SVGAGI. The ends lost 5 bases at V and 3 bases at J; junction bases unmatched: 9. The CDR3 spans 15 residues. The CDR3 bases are TGTGCCAGCAGTCTGAAGACAGGGCCCCACACTGAAGCTTTCTTT. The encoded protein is CASSLKTGPHTEAFF.

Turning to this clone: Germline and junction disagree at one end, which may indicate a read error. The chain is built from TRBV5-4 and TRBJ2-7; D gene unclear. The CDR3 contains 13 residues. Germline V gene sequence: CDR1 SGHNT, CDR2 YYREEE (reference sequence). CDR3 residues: CASSQSTGFEQYF. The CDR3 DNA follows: TGCGCCAGCAGCCAGTCAACGGGTTTCGAGCAGTACTTC.

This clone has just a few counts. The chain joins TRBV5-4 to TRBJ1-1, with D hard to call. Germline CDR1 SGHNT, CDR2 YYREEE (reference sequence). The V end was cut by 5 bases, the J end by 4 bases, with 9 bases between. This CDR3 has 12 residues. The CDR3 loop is CASRQLGTEAFF. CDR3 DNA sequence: TGTGCCAGCAGACAGCTCGGCACTGAAGCTTTCTTT.

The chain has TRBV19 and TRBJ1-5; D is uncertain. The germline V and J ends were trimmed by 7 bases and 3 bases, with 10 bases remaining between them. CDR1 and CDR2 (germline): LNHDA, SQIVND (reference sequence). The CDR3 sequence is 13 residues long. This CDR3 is CASKHRANQPQHF. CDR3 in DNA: TGTGCCAGTAAGCACAGAGCCAATCAGCCCCAGCATTTT.